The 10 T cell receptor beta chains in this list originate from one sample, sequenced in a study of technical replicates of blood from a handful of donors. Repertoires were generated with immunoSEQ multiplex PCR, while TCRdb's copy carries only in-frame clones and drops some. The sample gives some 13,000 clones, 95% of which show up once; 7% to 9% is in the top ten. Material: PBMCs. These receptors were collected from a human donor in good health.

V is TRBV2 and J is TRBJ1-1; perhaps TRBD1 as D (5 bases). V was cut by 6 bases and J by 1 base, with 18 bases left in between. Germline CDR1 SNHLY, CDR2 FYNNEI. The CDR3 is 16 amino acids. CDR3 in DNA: TGTGCCAGCAGCTCCTCCGGGGGACCCGGGAACACTGAAGCTTTCTTT. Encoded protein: CASSSSGGPGNTEAFF.

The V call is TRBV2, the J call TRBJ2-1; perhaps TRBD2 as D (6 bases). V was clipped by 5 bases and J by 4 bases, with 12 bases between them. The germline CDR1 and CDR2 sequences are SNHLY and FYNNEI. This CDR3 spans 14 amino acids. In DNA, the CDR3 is TGTGCCAGCAGTCCAGGGAGGACTTACAATGAGCAGTTCTTC. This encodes CASSPGRTYNEQFF.

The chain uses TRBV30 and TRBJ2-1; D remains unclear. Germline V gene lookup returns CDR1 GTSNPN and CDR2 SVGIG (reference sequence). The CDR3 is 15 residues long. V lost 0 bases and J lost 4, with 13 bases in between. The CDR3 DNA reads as TGTGCCTGGAGTGTAGCGACGACTTTATACAATGAGCAGTTCTTC. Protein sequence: CAWSVATTLYNEQFF.

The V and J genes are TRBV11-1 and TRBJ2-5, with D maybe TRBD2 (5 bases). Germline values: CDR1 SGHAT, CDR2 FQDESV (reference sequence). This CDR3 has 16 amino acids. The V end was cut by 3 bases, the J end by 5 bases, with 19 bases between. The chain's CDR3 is CASSFRESGRVETQYF. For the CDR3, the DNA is TGTGCCAGCAGCTTTAGGGAGTCGGGTCGTGTGGAGACCCAGTACTTC.

For the CDR3, the DNA is TGCGCCAGCAGCCAAGATACGCCCTCTAAGGAGTCGCAGTATTTT. As protein: CASSQDTPSKESQYF. V usage is TRBV4-1 and J usage is TRBJ2-3; D unclear. Trimming shortened V by 0 bases and J by 10 bases, and 17 bases separated the two germline ends. CDR1 is MGHRA and CDR2 is YSYEKL in the germline V gene. There are 15 residues in the CDR3.

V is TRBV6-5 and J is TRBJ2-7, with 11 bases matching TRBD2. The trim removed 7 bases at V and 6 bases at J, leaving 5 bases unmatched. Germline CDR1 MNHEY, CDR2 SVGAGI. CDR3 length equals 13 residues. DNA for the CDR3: TGTGCCAGCATGGGAACTAGCGGGAGCGAGCAGTACTTC. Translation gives CASMGTSGSEQYF.

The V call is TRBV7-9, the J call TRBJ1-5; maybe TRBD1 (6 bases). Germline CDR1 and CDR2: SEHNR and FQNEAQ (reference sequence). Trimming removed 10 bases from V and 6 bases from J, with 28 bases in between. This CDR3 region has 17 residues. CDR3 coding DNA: TGTGCCATAAGGAGGGGGGGGCTAGCCCGTGGGGGTCAGCCCCAGCATTTT. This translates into CAIRRGGLARGGQPQHF. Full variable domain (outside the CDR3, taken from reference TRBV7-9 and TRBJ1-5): DTGVSQNPRHKITKRGQNVTFRCDPISEHNRLYWYRQTLGQGPEFLTYFQNEAQLEKSRLLSDRFSAERPKGSFSTLEIQRTEQGDSAMYLCAIRRGGLARGGQPQHFGDGTRLSIL.

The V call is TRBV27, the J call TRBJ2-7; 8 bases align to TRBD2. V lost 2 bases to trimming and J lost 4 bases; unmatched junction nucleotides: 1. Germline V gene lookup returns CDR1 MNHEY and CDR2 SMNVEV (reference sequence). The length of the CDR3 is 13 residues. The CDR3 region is CASSLGGGYEQYF. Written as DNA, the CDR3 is TGTGCCAGCAGTTTAGGCGGGGGGTACGAGCAGTACTTC.

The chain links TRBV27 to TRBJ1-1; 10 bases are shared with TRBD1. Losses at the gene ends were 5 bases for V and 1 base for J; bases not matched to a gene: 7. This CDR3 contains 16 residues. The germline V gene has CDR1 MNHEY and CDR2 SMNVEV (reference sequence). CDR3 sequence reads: CASSQGQGKRNTEAFF. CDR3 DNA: TGTGCCAGCAGTCAGGGACAGGGGAAACGGAACACTGAAGCTTTCTTT.

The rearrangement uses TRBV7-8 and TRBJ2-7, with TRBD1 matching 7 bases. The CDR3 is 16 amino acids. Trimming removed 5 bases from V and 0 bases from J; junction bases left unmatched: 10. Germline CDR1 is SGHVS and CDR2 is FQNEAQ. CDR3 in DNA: TGTGCCAGCAGCCACCCAACAGGGGAGCCCTCCTACGAGCAGTACTTC. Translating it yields CASSHPTGEPSYEQYF. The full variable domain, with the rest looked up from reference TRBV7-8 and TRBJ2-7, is GAGVSQSPRYKVAKRGQDVALRCDPISGHVSLFWYQQALGQGPEFLTYFQNEAQLDKSGLPSDRFFAERPEGSVSTLKIQRTQQEDSAVYLCASSHPTGEPSYEQYFGPGTRLTVT.